The clone carrying this T cell receptor beta chain was seen at least ten times. This entry belongs to a study of blood T cell repertoires in COVID-19. Study information: Italy, Spain and the United States were the sources of the convalescent and acute COVID-19 samples. T cells, B-cell-depleted T cells, or PBMCs supplied cDNA or gDNA.

Original processing notes: Counts of nucleated cells, estimated from reference gene primer amplification, were obtained. TCRdb's copy holds only in-frame clones and misses some; the assay was immunoSEQ multiplex PCR. The V and J calls and the clone size are those of that table, but D and trimming were determined from the DNA. The sample includes over 150,000 clones, approximately 88% seen only once; the top ten take less than 3.5%. The V end lost 5 bases, the J end lost 3 bases, and 13 bases lay between the germline ends. Germline V gene lookup returns CDR1 LNHDA and CDR2 SQIVND (reference sequence). This CDR3 comprises 14 residues.

The chain links TRBV19 to TRBJ1-2; a possible D gene is TRBD1 (5 bases). Sequenced input: peripheral blood. The receptor was isolated from a woman aged 55-75 years with acute or convalescent COVID-19. The CDR3 DNA is TGTGCCAGTAGTCCCCGTGGCAGGGACTATGGCTACACCTTC. It specifies CASSPRGRDYGYTF.